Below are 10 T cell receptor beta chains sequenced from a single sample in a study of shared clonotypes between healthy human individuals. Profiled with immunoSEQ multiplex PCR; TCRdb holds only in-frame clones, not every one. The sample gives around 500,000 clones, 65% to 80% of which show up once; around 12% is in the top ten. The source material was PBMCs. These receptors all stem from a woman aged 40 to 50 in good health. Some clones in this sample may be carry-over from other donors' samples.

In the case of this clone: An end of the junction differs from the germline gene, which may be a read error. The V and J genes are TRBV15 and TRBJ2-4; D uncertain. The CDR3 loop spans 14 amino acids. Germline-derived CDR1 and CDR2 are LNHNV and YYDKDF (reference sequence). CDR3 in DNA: TGTGCCACCAGCAGAGATCCCCTCTTAAACATTCAATACTTC. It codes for CATSRDPLLNIQYF.

The CDR3 bases are TGTGCCAGCAATCCAGTAGGGGACAGCGGGGCCGGGGAGCTGTTTTTT. Protein product: CASNPVGDSGAGELFF. J is TRBJ2-2 and V is TRBV7-2, with D perhaps TRBD1 or TRBD2 (7 bases each). CDR1 and CDR2 from the germline V gene are SGHTA and FQGNSA. Trimming took 7 bases from V and 6 from J, leaving 21 bases between them. This CDR3 spans 16 amino acids.

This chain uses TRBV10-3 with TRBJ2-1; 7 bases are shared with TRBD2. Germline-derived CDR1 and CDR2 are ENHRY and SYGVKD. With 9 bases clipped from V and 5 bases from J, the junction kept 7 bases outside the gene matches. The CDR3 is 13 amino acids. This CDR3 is CAITGLVDNEQFF. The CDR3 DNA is TGTGCCATAACCGGACTAGTCGACAATGAGCAGTTCTTC.

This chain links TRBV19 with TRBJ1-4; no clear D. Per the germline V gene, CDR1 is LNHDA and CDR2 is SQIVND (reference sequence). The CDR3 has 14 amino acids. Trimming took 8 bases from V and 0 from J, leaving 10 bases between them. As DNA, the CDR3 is TGTGCCAGTTCAGGTCGTGCAACTAATGAAAAACTGTTTTTT. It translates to CASSGRATNEKLFF.

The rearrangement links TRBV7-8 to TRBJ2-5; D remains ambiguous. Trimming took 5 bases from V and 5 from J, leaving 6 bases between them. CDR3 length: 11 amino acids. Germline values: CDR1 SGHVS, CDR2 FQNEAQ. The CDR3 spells CASSGSETQYF. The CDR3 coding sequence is TGTGCCAGCAGCGGCAGCGAGACCCAGTACTTC.

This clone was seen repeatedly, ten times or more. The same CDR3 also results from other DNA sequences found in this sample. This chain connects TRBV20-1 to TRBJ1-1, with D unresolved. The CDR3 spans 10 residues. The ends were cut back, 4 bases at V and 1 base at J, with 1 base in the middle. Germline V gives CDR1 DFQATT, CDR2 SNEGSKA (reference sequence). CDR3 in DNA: TGCAGTGCTACGAACACTGAAGCTTTCTTT. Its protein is CSATNTEAFF.

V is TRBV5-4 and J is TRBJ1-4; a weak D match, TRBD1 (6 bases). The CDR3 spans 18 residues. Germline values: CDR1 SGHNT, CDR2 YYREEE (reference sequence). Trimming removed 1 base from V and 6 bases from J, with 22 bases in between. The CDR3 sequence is CASSLPPGHPDHDEKLFF. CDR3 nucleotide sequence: TGTGCCAGCAGCTTGCCACCGGGACATCCCGACCATGATGAAAAACTGTTTTTT.

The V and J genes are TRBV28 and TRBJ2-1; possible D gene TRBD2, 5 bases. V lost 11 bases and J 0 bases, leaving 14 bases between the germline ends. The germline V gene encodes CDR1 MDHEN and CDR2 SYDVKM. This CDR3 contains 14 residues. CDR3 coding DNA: TGTGCCCACCGCCCGGGGAGCTCCTACAATGAGCAGTTCTTC. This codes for CAHRPGSSYNEQFF.

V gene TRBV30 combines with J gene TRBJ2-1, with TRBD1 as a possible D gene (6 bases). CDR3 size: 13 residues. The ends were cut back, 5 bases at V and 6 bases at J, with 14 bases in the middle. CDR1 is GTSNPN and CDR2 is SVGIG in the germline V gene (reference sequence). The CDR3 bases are TGTGCCTGGCTAGGACAGATGGGCAATGAGCAGTTCTTC. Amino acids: CAWLGQMGNEQFF.

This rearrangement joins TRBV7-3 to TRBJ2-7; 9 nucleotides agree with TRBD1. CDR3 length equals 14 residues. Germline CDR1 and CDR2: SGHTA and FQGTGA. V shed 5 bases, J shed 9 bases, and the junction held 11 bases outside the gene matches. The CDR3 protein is CASSPSDRGVGQYF. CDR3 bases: TGTGCCAGCAGCCCCTCTGACAGGGGGGTAGGGCAGTACTTC.